The T cell receptor (beta chain) described here comes from a study of shared clonotypes between healthy human individuals. Study-level information: CD4 naive and memory got three plates each, CD8 naive two, CD8 memory one.

Findings and caveats of the study: Despite large depth, sorted-subset datasets appeared incompletely sequenced. It was observed that roughly 5% of naive CD4 clonotypes were shared across a handful of donors. Memory subsets generally showed lower estimated richness than naive subsets.

Using immunoSEQ multiplex PCR, the repertoire was profiled, and TCRdb retains in-frame clones only, with some absent. The sample lists about 680,000 clones, around 73% occurring once. On this clone: Its matching antigen is unknown.

CDR1 and CDR2 from the germline V gene are MDHEN and SYDVKM. The CDR3 loop spans 15 amino acids. V was clipped by 4 bases and J by 5 bases; unmatched bases: 7. This clonotype was sampled from a woman aged 25 to 39 in good health. The sample comprised memory CD4+ T cells sorted from blood. Described subset: CD45RA-negative fraction. The chain recombines TRBV28 with TRBJ2-7; 11 bases fit TRBD2. The CDR3 DNA is TGTGCCAGCAGTTCTCGACTAGCGGGGATACACGAGCAGTACTTC. Translated, it gives CASSSRLAGIHEQYF.